Presented here are 15 T cell receptor beta chains from one specimen sequenced in a study of cytomegalovirus exposure and HLA in healthy donors. Only in-frame clones appear in the TCRdb table, and some are missing; sequencing was by immunoSEQ multiplex PCR. Seen here are 150,000 or so clones, roughly nine tenths observed once, and the top ten hold over 8.5%. Input material: PBMCs. These receptors came from a young woman in good health and CMV-seropositive.

The rearrangement links TRBV9 to TRBJ2-2; D gene ambiguous. Trimming stripped 3 bases from V and 0 bases from J, with 3 bases between. This CDR3 is built from 13 residues. Germline values: CDR1 SGDLS, CDR2 YYNGEE. The CDR3 protein is CASSATNTGELFF. The CDR3 DNA reads as TGTGCCAGCAGCGCCACGAACACCGGGGAGCTGTTTTTT.

This chain connects TRBV5-4 to TRBJ2-3, with D perhaps matching TRBD2 (7 bases). The V gene lost 10 bases and the J gene lost 6 bases, with 15 bases spanning the gap. The CDR3 is made up of 12 amino acids. Germline V gene data show CDR1 as SGHNT and CDR2 as YYREEE (reference sequence). This chain's CDR3 is CARGGPGDTQYF. The CDR3, as DNA: TGTGCCCGCGGGGGCCCGGGGGATACGCAGTATTTT. Drawing the rest from reference TRBV5-4 and TRBJ2-3, the complete variable domain is ETGVTQSPTHLIKTRGQQVTLRCSSQSGHNTVSWYQQALGQGPQFIFQYYREEENGRGNFPPRFSGLQFPNYSSELNVNALELDDSALYLCARGGPGDTQYFGPGTRLTVL.

The chain combines TRBV23-1 with TRBJ2-7; 7 bases map to TRBD1. TRBV23-1 carries the ORF label, with uncertain function. After removal of 1 base from V and 2 bases from J, the junction contained 17 bases not matched to a gene. There are 19 residues in the CDR3. CDR3 DNA: TGCGCCAGCAGTCAATGGGGAAATAGGACAGGTTCCCTTCCCTACGAGCAGTACTTC. The encoded protein is CASSQWGNRTGSLPYEQYF.

V is TRBV7-2 and J is TRBJ1-4; 9 positions agree with TRBD1. The CDR3 is made up of 15 amino acids. J lost 7 bases, V lost 3 bases, and 6 bases had no gene match. CDR1 SGHTA and CDR2 FQGNSA come from the germline V gene. The CDR3 DNA follows: TGTGCCAGCAGCTTTTTGACAGGGGGAGGTGAAAAACTGTTTTTT. As protein: CASSFLTGGGEKLFF.

This rearrangement joins TRBV5-1 to TRBJ2-1; 13 bases are a match to TRBD2. This CDR3 contains 15 residues. The V gene's germline CDR1 is SGHRS and CDR2 YFSETQ. V shed 0 bases and J 8 bases; nucleotides not matched to a gene: 2. The DNA for the CDR3 is TGCGCCAGCAGCTTGGAACTAGCGGGGGGGCATGAGCAGTTCTTC. It codes for CASSLELAGGHEQFF.

The rearrangement uses TRBV27 and TRBJ2-7, with D perhaps TRBD1 (5 bases). V was clipped by 6 bases and J by 5 bases, with 20 bases between them. The CDR3 extends over 15 amino acids. Germline values: CDR1 MNHEY, CDR2 SMNVEV (reference sequence). The DNA of the CDR3 is TGTGCCAGCAGCACTTCCGCAGCAGGGATGCACGAGCAGTACTTC. It encodes CASSTSAAGMHEQYF.

The CDR3 protein is CASRHPETNNEKLFF. The CDR3 nucleotides read TGTGCCAGCAGGCACCCCGAGACTAATAATGAAAAACTGTTTTTT. The J gene is TRBJ1-4, the V gene TRBV28; D not certain. V was cut by 6 bases and J by 4 bases, with 15 bases left in between. This CDR3 is built from 15 residues. Germline V gives CDR1 MDHEN, CDR2 SYDVKM.

The rearrangement joins TRBV19 to TRBJ1-1; 9 bases map to TRBD1. The V gene end was trimmed by 5 bases and the J gene end by 7 bases; junction bases not matched to a gene: 8. The CDR3 covers 14 residues. CDR1 LNHDA and CDR2 SQIVND come from the germline V gene (reference sequence). The CDR3 is CASSPRTGEIEAFF. The CDR3 DNA reads TGTGCCAGTAGTCCCCGGACAGGGGAGATTGAAGCTTTCTTT.

V gene TRBV2 combines with J gene TRBJ2-7; 16 bases are shared with TRBD2. The germline V gene encodes CDR1 SNHLY and CDR2 FYNNEI. The CDR3 is made up of 15 amino acids. J gave up 4 bases and V 8 bases, and 5 bases lay outside the gene matches. Written as DNA, the CDR3 is TGTGCCAGCCAGGGACTAGCGGGGGGGCAGTACGAGCAGTACTTC. Its translation is CASQGLAGGQYEQYF. Using reference TRBV2 and TRBJ2-7 for the parts outside the CDR3, the full variable domain is EPEVTQTPSHQVTQMGQEVILRCVPISNHLYFYWYRQILGQKVEFLVSFYNNEISEKSEIFDDQFSVERPDGSNFTLKIRSTKLEDSAMYFCASQGLAGGQYEQYFGPGTRLTVT.

The chain is built from TRBV5-6 and TRBJ1-1; a possible D gene is TRBD1 (6 bases). Germline V gene data show CDR1 as SGHDT and CDR2 as YYEEEE. Trimming removed 4 bases from V and 1 base from J, with 11 bases in between. This CDR3 comprises 14 residues. As DNA, the CDR3 is TGTGCCAGCAGCCTGGGACACGCGAACACTGAAGCTTTCTTT. This encodes CASSLGHANTEAFF.

The chain employs TRBV7-8 and TRBJ1-1, with TRBD1 matching 9 bases. J was trimmed by 5 bases and V by 0 bases; bases with no gene match: 4. Germline loops: CDR1 SGHVS, CDR2 FQNEAQ. The CDR3 runs to 15 residues. This CDR3 reads CASSLALGTGTEAFF. The CDR3 DNA reads as TGTGCCAGCAGCTTAGCGCTCGGGACAGGGACTGAAGCTTTCTTT.

This clone was counted between two and nine times. The rearrangement uses TRBV27 and TRBJ1-2, with TRBD1 as a possible D gene (6 bases). CDR3 length: 14 amino acids. The germline V and J ends were trimmed by 6 bases and 5 bases, with 16 bases remaining between them. Per the germline V gene, CDR1 is MNHEY and CDR2 is SMNVEV (reference sequence). The CDR3 DNA reads TGTGCCAGCAGAGGGGGAACAGGGCTTTATGGCTACACCTTC. Its translation: CASRGGTGLYGYTF.

V and J are TRBV19 and TRBJ1-1, with D maybe TRBD1 (5 bases). CDR1 LNHDA and CDR2 SQIVND come from the germline V gene (reference sequence). The V end lost 1 base, the J end lost 1 base, and 7 bases lay between the germline ends. The CDR3 loop spans 14 amino acids. The CDR3 DNA follows: TGTGCCAGTAGTATAGGACAGTCGAACACTGAAGCTTTCTTT. This encodes CASSIGQSNTEAFF.

The CDR3 loop is CASSYGRGFYGYTF. The CDR3 DNA sequence: TGTGCCAGCAGTTACGGCAGGGGCTTTTATGGCTACACCTTC. J is TRBJ1-2 and V is TRBV6-5; tentatively, D is TRBD1 (6 bases). This CDR3 region has 14 residues. Germline CDR1 is MNHEY and CDR2 is SVGAGI. Trimming took 2 bases from V and 5 from J, leaving 12 bases between them.

The chain employs TRBV5-1 and TRBJ2-1; 7 nucleotides agree with TRBD2. J lost 3 bases, V lost 1 base, and 4 bases had no gene match. This CDR3 comprises 15 residues. Germline CDR1 is SGHRS and CDR2 is YFSETQ. CDR3: CASSLSLADYNEQFF. In DNA, the CDR3 is TGCGCCAGCAGCTTGAGTCTAGCGGACTACAATGAGCAGTTCTTC.